Listed here are 21 T cell receptor beta chains from one sample, sequenced in a study of T-cell reconstitution after alpha-beta-depleted transplantation in children. Construction of the TCRbeta library involved unique molecular identifiers. TCRdb re-derived calls from the PCR reads in MiXCR, one entry per CDR3 protein. The sample contains around 450,000 distinct CDR3 sequences, roughly 44% of which appear only once. Sequencing was performed on PBMCs, taken before TCRalphabeta/CD19-depleted stem cell transplant. Every receptor here comes from a girl aged 2 to 9 with aplastic anemia, due to receive a stem cell transplant.

This clonotype was picked up many times. The chain links TRBV20-1 to TRBJ2-5, with D possibly matching TRBD1 (5 bases). This CDR3 contains 13 residues. CDR1 DFQATT and CDR2 SNEGSKA come from the germline V gene (reference sequence). V was shortened by 5 bases and J by 4 bases, with 14 bases between the two germline ends. The CDR3 here is CSASTVPGETQYF. CDR3 nucleotides: TGCAGTGCTTCGACAGTGCCCGGAGAGACCCAGTACTTC.

This clonotype was seen only a few times. V is TRBV27 and J is TRBJ2-1, with 7 bases matching TRBD2. This CDR3 has 13 amino acids. CDR1 is MNHEY, CDR2 SMNVEV, per germline (reference sequence). After removal of 6 bases from V and 7 bases from J, the junction contained 6 bases not matched to a gene. CDR3 nucleotide sequence: TGTGCCAGCAGGCGAACTAGCGAGAATGAGCAGTTCTTC. As protein: CASRRTSENEQFF.

The genes are TRBV5-1 and TRBJ2-3; a weak D match, TRBD2 (5 bases). V lost 2 bases and J 5 bases, leaving 12 bases between the germline ends. CDR1 and CDR2 from the germline V gene are SGHRS and YFSETQ. CDR3 size: 14 residues. The CDR3 nucleotides are TGCGCCAGCAGCTTACGCCCGGACTTAGATACGCAGTATTTT. This translates into CASSLRPDLDTQYF.

This clonotype was recorded at least ten times. The V call is TRBV6-5, the J call TRBJ1-3; TRBD1 agrees at 7 bases. Germline V gives CDR1 MNHEY, CDR2 SVGAGI. This CDR3 is 15 amino acids long. V shed 2 bases and J 2 bases; nucleotides not matched to a gene: 3. The CDR3 is CASSYRRGAGNTIYF. CDR3 DNA: TGTGCCAGCAGTTACCGCAGGGGGGCTGGAAACACCATATATTTT.

This clonotype showed up just a few times. The J gene is TRBJ1-5, the V gene TRBV20-1, with TRBD1 as a possible D gene (6 bases). Deletions cut 6 bases from V and 0 bases from J, with 12 bases between. CDR1 and CDR2 (germline): DFQATT, SNEGSKA (reference sequence). The CDR3 runs to 14 residues. The CDR3 DNA follows: TGCAGTGCCTCCGGGACAATTAGCAATCAGCCCCAGCATTTT. Residues: CSASGTISNQPQHF.

This clonotype appeared a few times. The rearrangement uses TRBV12-3 or TRBV12-4 and TRBJ2-1; D possibly corresponds to TRBD2 (6 bases). The CDR3 sequence is 10 residues long. The V end was cut by 11 bases, the J end by 8 bases, with 10 bases between. The CDR3 DNA is TGTGCCGTGGGGGAGGATGAGCAGTTCTTC. Translation: CAVGEDEQFF.

The chain employs TRBV16 and TRBJ2-1, with TRBD1 matching 8 bases. Germline V gene lookup returns CDR1 KGHSY and CDR2 FQNENV. With V trimmed by 7 bases and J by 7 bases, 6 bases remained unmatched. The CDR3 spans 13 residues. The CDR3 reads CASNGQGLNEQFF. CDR3 sequence (DNA): TGTGCCAGCAACGGACAGGGCCTAAATGAGCAGTTCTTC.

There are many counts of this clonotype. V usage is TRBV20-1 and J usage is TRBJ2-3; possible D gene TRBD2, 6 bases. The germline V and J ends were trimmed by 3 bases and 6 bases, with 19 bases remaining between them. Germline loops: CDR1 DFQATT, CDR2 SNEGSKA (reference sequence). CDR3 length: 15 residues. CDR3 nucleotides: TGCAGTGCTAGCGGGAGAACGGGAAGAATGGATACGCAGTATTTT. Translated: CSASGRTGRMDTQYF.

This clonotype was picked up a small number of times. This chain connects TRBV12-3 or TRBV12-4 to TRBJ1-5, with 8 bases matching TRBD1. The CDR3 totals 14 residues. With V trimmed by 4 bases and J by 1 base, 0 bases remained unmatched. CDR3 DNA: TGTGCCAGCAGTTGGACAGGGAGCAATCAGCCCCAGCATTTT. This encodes CASSWTGSNQPQHF.

The rearrangement uses TRBV6-1 and TRBJ1-1, with a tentative D call TRBD1 (5 bases). Trimming pared 6 bases from V and 1 base from J, leaving 15 bases between. Per germline, CDR1 MNHNS and CDR2 SASEGT. This CDR3 has 15 amino acids. The CDR3, as DNA: TGTGCCAGCAGGGGGGAGGGGACGTCGAACACTGAAGCTTTCTTT. Encoded protein: CASRGEGTSNTEAFF.

Concerning this clonotype: The junction differs from germline at one of its ends, possibly a read error. The gene calls are TRBV6-6 and TRBJ1-1; weak D call: TRBD1 (6 bases). From germline, CDR1 is MNHNY and CDR2 SVGAGI (reference sequence). The CDR3 is made up of 12 amino acids. The CDR3 region is CASREGDTEAIF. CDR3 DNA sequence: TGTGCCAGCAGAGAAGGGGACACTGAAGCTATCTTT.

This clonotype has just a few counts. The chain is built from TRBV11-1 and TRBJ2-7; the D gene could be TRBD1 or TRBD2 (5 bases each). Trimming removed 5 bases at V and 3 bases at J, with 26 bases between. CDR1 and CDR2 (germline): SGHAT, FQDESV (reference sequence). This CDR3 spans 18 amino acids. CDR3: CASSPLGTVGFRGYEQYF. CDR3 bases: TGTGCCAGCAGCCCCCTAGGGACGGTAGGATTTAGGGGCTACGAGCAGTACTTC.

This sequence joins TRBV19 and TRBJ1-5; D might be TRBD1 (6 bases). Germline V gene sequence: CDR1 LNHDA, CDR2 SQIVND (reference sequence). The CDR3 loop spans 15 amino acids. The V and J ends lost 3 bases and 5 bases respectively, with 14 bases between them. The CDR3 sequence: CASSMPGTLDQPQHF. Written as DNA, the CDR3 is TGTGCCAGTAGTATGCCAGGGACATTAGATCAGCCCCAGCATTTT. The variable domain in full, completed from reference TRBV19 and TRBJ1-5, reads DGGITQSPKYLFRKEGQNVTLSCEQNLNHDAMYWYRQDPGQGLRLIYYSQIVNDFQKGDIAEGYSVSREKKESFPLTVTSAQKNPTAFYLCASSMPGTLDQPQHFGDGTRLSIL.

Ten or more counts support this clonotype. The V call is TRBV6-1, the J call TRBJ2-3; D is ambiguous. The CDR3 is 13 residues long. V lost 0 bases, J lost 11 bases, and 12 bases lay in between. Germline CDR1 is MNHNS and CDR2 is SASEGT. The CDR3 sequence is CASSEAGKSRQYF. DNA of the CDR3: TGTGCCAGCAGTGAAGCAGGGAAAAGTCGGCAGTATTTT.

The rearrangement joins TRBV4-1 to TRBJ2-7; D remains unclear. Germline V CDR1 and CDR2: MGHRA, YSYEKL. V lost 6 bases and J lost 10, with 4 bases in between. This CDR3 is 8 amino acids long. The CDR3 DNA is TGCGCCAGCAGGGGACAGTACTTC. Translation gives CASRGQYF.

On this clonotype: It may be a read error: a sequence one base away is much more abundant. The chain couples TRBV29-1 to TRBJ1-2, with 11 nucleotides matching TRBD1. CDR3 length: 14 residues. The germline V gene has CDR1 SQVTM and CDR2 ANQGSEA. DNA of the CDR3: TGCAGCGTTGAAGGGACAGGGGGCGTCTATGGCGACACCTTC. Its translation: CSVEGTGGVYGDTF.

V gene TRBV4-2 combines with J gene TRBJ1-1, with TRBD1 as a possible D gene (5 bases). This CDR3 contains 16 residues. Germline V lookup: CDR1 LGHNA, CDR2 YNFKEQ. Trimming shortened V by 1 base and J by 0 bases, and 12 bases separated the two germline ends. CDR3 bases: TGTGCCAGCAGCCAAGGACTGGGGCAGATGAACACTGAAGCTTTCTTT. Translated, it gives CASSQGLGQMNTEAFF.

This clonotype occurred a few times. V usage is TRBV29-1 and J usage is TRBJ2-1; 9 bases match TRBD2. Germline assignment: CDR1 SQVTM and CDR2 ANQGSEA. The CDR3 spans 14 residues. Unmatched junction bases numbered 4, after V lost 5 bases and J lost 2 bases. The DNA of the CDR3 is TGCAGCGTTTCAGGCGGGAGGGCCTACAATGAGCAGTTCTTC. Protein sequence: CSVSGGRAYNEQFF.

This clonotype occurred many times. This chain connects TRBV12-3 or TRBV12-4 to TRBJ2-7, with TRBD1 as a possible D gene (5 bases). The CDR3 covers 13 residues. V was pared by 3 bases and J by 3 bases, with 9 bases between. CDR3 nucleotide sequence: TGTGCCAGCAGTTTCAACCAGGGCTACGAGCAGTACTTC. Translating gives CASSFNQGYEQYF.

Turning to this clonotype: This clone may be a read error of a much larger clone one base away. This chain connects TRBV12-3 or TRBV12-4 to TRBJ2-7; 12 bases agree with TRBD2. The CDR3 has 18 amino acids. After removal of 3 bases from V and 3 bases from J, the junction contained 12 bases not matched to a gene. In DNA form, the CDR3 reads TGTGCCAGCAGTTTGCTAGGACTAGCGGGATCAACCAGCTACGAGCAGTACTTC. Protein: CASSLLGLAGSTSYEQYF.

The chain recombines TRBV28 with TRBJ1-1, with TRBD1 identical over 10 bases. After removal of 9 bases from V and 3 bases from J, the junction contained 1 base not matched to a gene. The CDR3 sequence is 12 residues long. Germline CDR1 reads MDHEN; CDR2 reads SYDVKM. CDR3 bases: TGTGCCAGTGGACAGGGGGACACTGAAGCTTTCTTT. Amino acid sequence: CASGQGDTEAFF. The variable domain in full, with the rest retrieved from reference TRBV28 and TRBJ1-1, is DVKVTQSSRYLVKRTGEKVFLECVQDMDHENMFWYRQDPGLGLRLIYFSYDVKMKEKGDIPEGYSVSREKKERFSLILESASTNQTSMYLCASGQGDTEAFFGQGTRLTVV.